One sample yielded the 8 T cell receptor beta chains listed below, sequenced in a study of cytomegalovirus exposure and HLA in healthy donors. PCR used 60 Vbeta primers and 13 Jbeta primers. TCRdb's copy holds only in-frame clones and misses some; the assay was immunoSEQ multiplex PCR. The sample carries about 130,000 clones, around 78% recorded once. The source material was PBMCs. These receptors all stem from a man between 50 and 59 years old in good health and CMV-seronegative.

V is TRBV5-6 and J is TRBJ2-5, with 8 bases that match TRBD1. J lost 4 bases, V lost 6 bases, and 8 bases had no gene match. The CDR3 spans 14 residues. CDR1 and CDR2 (germline): SGHDT, YYEEEE. CDR3 loop: CASNLQGVLETQYF. The CDR3 DNA is TGTGCCAGCAACTTACAGGGGGTGTTAGAGACCCAGTACTTC. Full variable domain (missing parts from reference TRBV5-6 and TRBJ2-5): DAGVTQSPTHLIKTRGQQVTLRCSPKSGHDTVSWYQQALGQGPQFIFQYYEEEERQRGNFPDRFSGHQFPNYSSELNVNALLLGDSALYLCASNLQGVLETQYFGPGTRLLVL.

V and J are TRBV13 and TRBJ1-4; possibly TRBD1 for D (5 bases). V dropped 8 bases and J dropped 8 bases, with 12 bases sitting between them. Germline loops: CDR1 PRHDT, CDR2 FYEKMQ (reference sequence). This CDR3 has 12 amino acids. CDR3 sequence: CASRGGGEKLFF. The CDR3 DNA follows: TGTGCCAGCCGGGGGGGAGGCGAAAAACTGTTTTTT.

The chain employs TRBV5-4 and TRBJ2-5, with unresolved D. CDR1 is SGHNT, CDR2 YYREEE, per germline (reference sequence). The CDR3 extends over 14 amino acids. V lost 4 bases and J lost 1, with 11 bases in between. CDR3 residues: CASSQSNLQETQYF. The CDR3 bases are TGTGCCAGCAGCCAATCTAACCTCCAAGAGACCCAGTACTTC.

The V call is TRBV5-1, the J call TRBJ1-6, with TRBD1 matching over 9 bases. From germline, CDR1 is SGHRS and CDR2 YFSETQ. The CDR3 runs to 15 residues. V lost 0 bases and J lost 5; bases outside the gene matches: 0. The CDR3 DNA is TGCGCCAGCAGCTTGGGGGACAGGGATAATTCACCCCTCCACTTT. Translating it yields CASSLGDRDNSPLHF.

This chain joins TRBV30 and TRBJ1-6, with 7 bases that match TRBD1. Germline-derived CDR1 and CDR2 are GTSNPN and SVGIG (reference sequence). The CDR3 totals 13 residues. J was trimmed by 9 bases and V by 4 bases; bases with no gene match: 6. The CDR3 region is CAWKGTALSPLHF. Here the CDR3 DNA reads TGTGCCTGGAAGGGGACAGCCCTTTCACCCCTCCACTTT.

The rearrangement joins TRBV5-4 to TRBJ1-2; 7 nucleotides align to TRBD1. The V and J ends lost 0 bases and 6 bases, in that order; junction bases with no gene match: 11. The CDR3 contains 16 residues. Per the germline V gene, CDR1 is SGHNT and CDR2 is YYREEE (reference sequence). Here the CDR3 DNA reads TGTGCCAGCAGCTTGGACTTACAGGGGCGAGAGAATGGCTACACCTTC. The encoded protein is CASSLDLQGRENGYTF.

V gene TRBV6-1 combines with J gene TRBJ2-7, with 8 nucleotides matching TRBD2. This CDR3 comprises 14 residues. The germline CDR1 and CDR2 sequences are MNHNS and SASEGT. J was trimmed by 3 bases and V by 6 bases; bases with no gene match: 7. The CDR3 protein is CASRSSGRFYEQYF. CDR3 bases: TGTGCCAGCAGATCTAGCGGGCGTTTCTACGAGCAGTACTTC.

This chain uses TRBV7-9 with TRBJ2-5, with D tentatively TRBD2 (5 bases). Per germline, CDR1 SEHNR and CDR2 FQNEAQ (reference sequence). V was cut by 5 bases and J by 5 bases, with 21 bases left in between. CDR3 length equals 16 residues. CDR3 region: CASSRSEASPGETQYF. The CDR3 DNA is TGTGCCAGCAGCCGCTCAGAGGCTAGCCCTGGGGAGACCCAGTACTTC.